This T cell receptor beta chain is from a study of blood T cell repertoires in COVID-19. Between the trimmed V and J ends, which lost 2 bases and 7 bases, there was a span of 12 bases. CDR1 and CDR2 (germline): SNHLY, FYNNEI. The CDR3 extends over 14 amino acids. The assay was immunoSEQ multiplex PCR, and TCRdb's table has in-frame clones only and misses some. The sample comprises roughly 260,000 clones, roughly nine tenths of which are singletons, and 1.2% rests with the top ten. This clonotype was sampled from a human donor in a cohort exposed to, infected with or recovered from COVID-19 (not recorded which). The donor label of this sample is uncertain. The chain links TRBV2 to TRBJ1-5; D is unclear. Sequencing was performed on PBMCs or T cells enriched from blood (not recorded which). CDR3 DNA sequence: TGTGCCAGCAGTGAACGGGGAGCGAGGCAGCCCCAGCATTTT. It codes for CASSERGARQPQHF.